The 2 T cell receptor beta chains below all came from one sample that was sequenced in a study of identical twins. TCRdb re-derived calls from the 5' RACE reads in MiXCR, one entry per CDR3 protein. Of approximately 280,000 distinct CDR3 sequences detected, about 8.9% appear once; the ten largest clones hold over 2%. This sample was also put to use in a study of yellow fever vaccine responses in identical twins.

The specimen was memory (CD45RO+) T cells sorted from blood. The receptors stem from a woman under 30 in good health.

This clonotype has ten or more counts. The rearrangement links TRBV29-1 to TRBJ2-7; D possibly corresponds to TRBD1 (5 bases). The CDR3 is made up of 12 amino acids. The ends were cut back, 6 bases at V and 2 bases at J, with 11 bases in the middle. Germline V CDR1 and CDR2: SQVTM, ANQGSEA. The CDR3 DNA follows: TGCAGCGTACCCCCCAGGGCCTACGAGCAGTACGTC. Protein product: CSVPPRAYEQYV.

This clonotype was seen many times. The chain joins TRBV15 to TRBJ2-5, with a possible D match to TRBD1 (5 bases). CDR3 size: 12 residues. In germline, CDR1 is LNHNV, CDR2 YYDKDF (reference sequence). Trimming left V 6 bases short and J 4 bases short, with 9 bases between. Here the CDR3 DNA reads TGTGCCACCAGGGGTCAGGGAGAGACCCAGTACTTC. This translates into CATRGQGETQYF.